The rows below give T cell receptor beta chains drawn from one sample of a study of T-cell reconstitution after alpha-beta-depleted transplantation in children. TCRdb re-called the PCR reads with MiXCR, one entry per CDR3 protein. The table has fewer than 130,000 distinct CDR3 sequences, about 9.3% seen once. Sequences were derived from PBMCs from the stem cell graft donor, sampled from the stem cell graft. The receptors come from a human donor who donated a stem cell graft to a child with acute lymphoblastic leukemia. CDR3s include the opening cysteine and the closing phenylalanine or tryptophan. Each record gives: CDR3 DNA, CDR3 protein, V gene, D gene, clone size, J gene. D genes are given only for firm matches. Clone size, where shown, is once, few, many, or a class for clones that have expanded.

CDR3nt: TGCAGCGTTGAAGATAGTAGCATCTACGAGCAGTACTTC
CDR3aa: CSVEDSSIYEQYF
v_gene: TRBV29-1
d_gene: -
abundance: many
j_gene: TRBJ2-7

CDR3nt: TGTGCCAGCTCACCACCGGTTTTCTCTGGAAACACCATATATTTT
CDR3aa: CASSPPVFSGNTIYF
v_gene: TRBV18
d_gene: -
abundance: many
j_gene: TRBJ1-3

CDR3nt: TGTGCCAGCATCGGTTCGCCGGGACGGTACTTTTTCACCACAGATACGCAGTATTTT
CDR3aa: CASIGSPGRYFFTTDTQYF
v_gene: TRBV11-1
d_gene: -
abundance: -
j_gene: TRBJ2-3

CDR3nt: TGTGCCAGCAGGGGGGCGGGAGGCTACACCTTC
CDR3aa: CASRGAGGYTF
v_gene: TRBV12-3/TRBV12-4
d_gene: -
abundance: many
j_gene: TRBJ1-2

CDR3nt: TGTGCCAGCAGCTTAGGTGATGAAAAACTGTTTTTT
CDR3aa: CASSLGDEKLFF
v_gene: TRBV7-6
d_gene: -
abundance: many
j_gene: TRBJ1-4

CDR3nt: TGTGCCAGCAGTTACTACGGACAGGGGTGGGGGACTGAAGCTTTCTTT
CDR3aa: CASSYYGQGWGTEAFF
v_gene: TRBV6-5
d_gene: TRBD1
abundance: many
j_gene: TRBJ1-1

CDR3nt: TGTGCCAGCAGTTACTCCCGGTCTTGGAACATTCAGTACTTC
CDR3aa: CASSYSRSWNIQYF
v_gene: TRBV6-5
d_gene: -
abundance: many
j_gene: TRBJ2-4

CDR3nt: TGCGCCAGCAGCTTGGTCTCCCTCCCGGTCATGAACACTGAAGCTTTCTTT
CDR3aa: CASSLVSLPVMNTEAFF
v_gene: TRBV5-1
d_gene: -
abundance: many
j_gene: TRBJ1-1

CDR3nt: TGTGCCAGCAGCCAAGGAGTTTGGGAGACCCAGTACTTC
CDR3aa: CASSQGVWETQYF
v_gene: TRBV4-2
d_gene: -
abundance: many
j_gene: TRBJ2-5

CDR3nt: TGTGCCAGCAGTAACACAGGGGGCGCGATCTACGAGCAGTACTTC
CDR3aa: CASSNTGGAIYEQYF
v_gene: TRBV6-2/TRBV6-3
d_gene: TRBD1
abundance: many
j_gene: TRBJ2-7

CDR3nt: TGTGCCACCAGCAGTGGTGCCTTGGCTAATGAAAAACTGTTTTTT
CDR3aa: CATSSGALANEKLFF
v_gene: TRBV15
d_gene: -
abundance: many
j_gene: TRBJ1-4

CDR3nt: TGCAGTGCTAGAAGACAGCTTGAAGCTTTCTTT
CDR3aa: CSARRQLEAFF
v_gene: TRBV20-1
d_gene: -
abundance: many
j_gene: TRBJ1-1

CDR3nt: TGTGCCAGCAGTCAAAACAGGGTATCCGGGGAGCTGTTTTTT
CDR3aa: CASSQNRVSGELFF
v_gene: TRBV6-1
d_gene: -
abundance: many
j_gene: TRBJ2-2

CDR3nt: TGTGCCAGCAGTTCCTGGGGGGCGAGCGGGCTTTCCTACGAGCAGTACTTC
CDR3aa: CASSSWGASGLSYEQYF
v_gene: TRBV6-5
d_gene: -
abundance: -
j_gene: TRBJ2-7

CDR3nt: TGTGCCAGCAGCCAGAGCGGGCCGGGGCCCCAGCATTTT
CDR3aa: CASSQSGPGPQHF
v_gene: TRBV6-5
d_gene: -
abundance: many
j_gene: TRBJ1-5

CDR3nt: TGTGCCAGCACCTGGGGCGTAAACACTGAAGCTTTCTTT
CDR3aa: CASTWGVNTEAFF
v_gene: TRBV5-5
d_gene: -
abundance: many
j_gene: TRBJ1-1

CDR3nt: TGTGCCAGCAGCACCGGACAGTCCCGTGGAAACACCATATATTTT
CDR3aa: CASSTGQSRGNTIYF
v_gene: TRBV5-5
d_gene: -
abundance: -
j_gene: TRBJ1-3

CDR3nt: TGCGCCAGCAGCTTCGTTAGGATACAAGAGACCCAGTACTTC
CDR3aa: CASSFVRIQETQYF
v_gene: TRBV5-1
d_gene: -
abundance: many
j_gene: TRBJ2-5

CDR3nt: TGTGCCAGCAGCTTACGTTTAACTAGCGGGAGCGAGAATGAGCAGTTCTTC
CDR3aa: CASSLRLTSGSENEQFF
v_gene: TRBV7-3
d_gene: TRBD2
abundance: many
j_gene: TRBJ2-1

CDR3nt: TGTGCCAGCTCACGCGAGGTGCAAGAGACCCAGTACTTC
CDR3aa: CASSREVQETQYF
v_gene: TRBV18
d_gene: -
abundance: many
j_gene: TRBJ2-5